This entry lists 14 T cell receptor beta chains sequenced from one sample in a study of glioma-infiltrating T cells. The iRepertoire nested amplicon-rescue multiplex PCR amplified TCR alpha and beta CDR3s from RNA. TCRdb re-derived calls from the multiplex PCR reads in MiXCR, one entry per CDR3 protein. This repertoire shows around 93,000 distinct CDR3 sequences, roughly 40% found once; its top ten account for around two fifths. The sample comprised glioma tissue, nonneoplastic brain tissue, or PBMCs (not recorded which). Every receptor here comes from a human donor with low-grade glioma or glioblastoma, undergoing nonglioma brain surgery, or in good health (not recorded which).

This clonotype was seen many times. The CDR3 sequence is CASKSRYNEQFF. CDR3 coding DNA: TGTGCCAGCAAATCCCGGTACAATGAGCAGTTCTTC. The chain recombines TRBV6-1 with TRBJ2-1, with D uncertain. The length of the CDR3 is 12 residues. Germline CDR1 reads MNHNS; CDR2 reads SASEGT. Trimming shortened V by 7 bases and J by 4 bases, and 8 bases separated the two germline ends.

This clonotype was counted many times. This chain joins TRBV7-2 and TRBJ1-2, with 7 bases lining up with TRBD1. Germline V gives CDR1 SGHTA, CDR2 FQGNSA. V was clipped by 5 bases and J by 7 bases; unmatched bases: 13. This CDR3 has 15 amino acids. In DNA form, the CDR3 reads TGTGCCAGCAGCGTGGGACAGACGAAGACTAGTGGCTACACCTTC. Its protein is CASSVGQTKTSGYTF.

With respect to this clonotype: This may come from a read error, since a much larger clone is one base off. This rearrangement joins TRBV6-2 or TRBV6-3 to TRBJ2-2; D remains unclear. Looked up from germline, CDR1 is MNHEY and CDR2 is SVGEGT. The CDR3 covers 14 residues. DNA for the CDR3: TGTGCCAGCAAAGGGCAGGCGAACATCGGGGAGCTGTTTTTT. Amino acid sequence: CASKGQANIGELFF.

This clonotype was counted ten times or more. This chain joins TRBV7-2 and TRBJ1-1; D unresolved. V gave up 2 bases and J gave up 1 base, with 5 bases separating them. The CDR3 spans 13 residues. In germline, CDR1 is SGHTA, CDR2 FQGNSA. CDR3 sequence reads: CASSLRGNTEAFF. The CDR3, as DNA: TGTGCCAGCAGCTTAAGAGGGAACACTGAAGCTTTCTTT.

V and J are TRBV29-1 and TRBJ2-4; a possible D gene is TRBD2 (6 bases). Between the trimmed V and J ends, which lost 3 bases and 0 bases, there was a span of 15 bases. From germline, CDR1 is SQVTM and CDR2 ANQGSEA. The CDR3 length is 16 residues. CDR3 in amino acids: CSVEGGGSVAKNIQYF. The DNA of the CDR3 is TGCAGCGTTGAGGGTGGGGGGTCAGTAGCCAAAAACATTCAGTACTTC. The full variable domain, in which reference TRBV29-1 and TRBJ2-4 provide the parts outside the CDR3, is SAVISQKPSRDICQRGTSLTIQCQVDSQVTMMFWYRQQPGQSLTLIATANQGSEATYESGFVIDKFPISRPNLTFSTLTVSNMSPEDSSIYLCSVEGGGSVAKNIQYFGAGTRLSVL.

This clonotype came up once. The CDR3 carries no conserved terminal phenylalanine or tryptophan, so it likely arises from a read error. The limits of the CDR3 on the DNA are not certain, so only TCRdb's listed CDR3 is given. J is TRBJ2-3 and V is TRBV24-1; the tabulated D call, TRBD1, remains unverified against the DNA. Both ends counted, the CDR3 spans 15 residues. The V gene's germline CDR1 is KGHDR and CDR2 SFDVKD. CDR3: CATSDSGTGTDTQDL.

Written as DNA, the CDR3 is TGTGCCAGTAGCGGACTAGCGGGGGTGCAAAGTTCCTACAATGAGCAGTTCTTC. It is translated as CASSGLAGVQSSYNEQFF. The chain uses TRBV19 and TRBJ2-1; 13 nucleotides line up with TRBD2. Germline V gene sequence: CDR1 LNHDA, CDR2 SQIVND (reference sequence). CDR3 length: 18 amino acids. J was trimmed by 1 base and V by 6 bases; bases with no gene match: 9.

This clonotype was recorded at least ten times. This chain uses TRBV6-1 with TRBJ1-1; D uncertain. The CDR3 spans 14 residues. CDR1 is MNHNS, CDR2 SASEGT, per germline. Trimming cost V 3 bases and J 7 bases, with 15 bases left between them. The DNA for the CDR3 is TGTGCCAGCAGTGATTGGGCTCTGGGGAATGAAGCTTTCTTT. Encoded protein: CASSDWALGNEAFF.

Concerning this clonotype: A clone one base away is much larger, so this may be a read error. CDR3 DNA: TGCGCCAGCAGCTGGGGCATCCTCTCTGGGGCCAACGTCCTGACTTTC. Amino acid sequence: CASSWGILSGANVLTF. The rearrangement uses TRBV5-1 and TRBJ2-6; weak D call: TRBD1 (5 bases). This CDR3 contains 16 residues. The germline CDR1 and CDR2 sequences are SGHRS and YFSETQ. V was trimmed by 3 bases and J by 0 bases, leaving 10 bases between them. Variable domain in full (rest from reference TRBV5-1 and TRBJ2-6): KAGVTQTPRYLIKTRGQQVTLSCSPISGHRSVSWYQQTPGQGLQFLFEYFSETQRNKGNFPGRFSGRQFSNSRSEMNVSTLELGDSALYLCASSWGILSGANVLTFGAGSRLTVL.

In its sample, this clonotype was seen many times. This rearrangement joins TRBV20-1 to TRBJ1-3, with 7 positions matching TRBD1. CDR1 is DFQATT and CDR2 is SNEGSKA in the germline V gene (reference sequence). The CDR3 is 15 residues long. Trimming cost V 2 bases and J 4 bases; bases outside gene matches: 8. CDR3 amino acids: CSARKPTGQGNTIYF. The DNA for the CDR3 is TGCAGTGCTAGAAAACCGACAGGGCAAGGAAACACCATATATTTT.

This chain joins TRBV4-1 and TRBJ2-1; D perhaps matches TRBD1 (5 bases). The CDR3 is 14 amino acids. CDR1 and CDR2 (germline): MGHRA, YSYEKL. V lost 2 bases and J 10 bases, leaving 15 bases between the germline ends. The CDR3 spells CASSQSQGLDEQFF. The CDR3 nucleotides are TGCGCCAGCAGCCAAAGTCAGGGTCTCGACGAGCAGTTCTTC.

In regard to this clonotype: A much larger clone is a single base away; this may be a read error. The V gene is TRBV5-4, the J gene TRBJ1-3; D perhaps matches TRBD1 (5 bases). V was shortened by 4 bases and J by 5 bases, with 13 bases between the two germline ends. Germline V CDR1 and CDR2: SGHNT, YYREEE (reference sequence). CDR3 length: 14 amino acids. CDR3 bases: TGTGCCAGCAGCGTACTGGGGGGGAGAAACACCATATATTTT. This translates into CASSVLGGRNTIYF.

As to this clonotype: The junction shows a germline mismatch at one end, possibly a read error. V usage is TRBV6-1 and J usage is TRBJ2-1; D is possibly TRBD1 (6 bases). This CDR3 has 13 residues. CDR1 MNHNS and CDR2 SASEGT come from the germline V gene. CDR3 amino acids: CASTYGQINEQFF. CDR3 coding DNA: TGCGCCAGCACCTACGGACAGATCAATGAGCAGTTCTTC.

This clonotype came up many times. The chain uses TRBV5-4 and TRBJ2-3, with 8 nucleotides matching TRBD2. CDR3 length equals 14 residues. The germline V gene has CDR1 SGHNT and CDR2 YYREEE (reference sequence). The V and J ends lost 2 bases and 5 bases, in that order; junction bases with no gene match: 4. CDR3 sequence reads: CASSLAGDGDTQYF. In DNA, the CDR3 is TGTGCCAGCAGCTTAGCGGGAGATGGAGATACGCAGTATTTT.